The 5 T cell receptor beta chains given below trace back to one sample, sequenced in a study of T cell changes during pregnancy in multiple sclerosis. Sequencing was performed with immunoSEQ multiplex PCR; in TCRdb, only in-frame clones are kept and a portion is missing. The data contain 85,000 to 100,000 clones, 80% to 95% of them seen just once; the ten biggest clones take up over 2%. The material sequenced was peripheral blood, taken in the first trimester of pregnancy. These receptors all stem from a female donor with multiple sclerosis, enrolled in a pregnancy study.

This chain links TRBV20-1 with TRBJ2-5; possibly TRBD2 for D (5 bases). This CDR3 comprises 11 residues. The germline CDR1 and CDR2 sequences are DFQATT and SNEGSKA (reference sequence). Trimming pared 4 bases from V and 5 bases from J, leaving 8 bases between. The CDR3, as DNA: TGCAGTGCTATGCGGGCGGAGACCCAGTACTTC. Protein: CSAMRAETQYF.

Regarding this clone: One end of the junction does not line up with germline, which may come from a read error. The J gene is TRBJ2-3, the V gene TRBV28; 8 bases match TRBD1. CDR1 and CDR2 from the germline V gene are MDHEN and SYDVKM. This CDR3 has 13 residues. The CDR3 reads CASSRSLSDRVRF. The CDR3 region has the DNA TGTGCCAGCAGTAGAAGTCTATCGGACAGGGTAAGGTTT.

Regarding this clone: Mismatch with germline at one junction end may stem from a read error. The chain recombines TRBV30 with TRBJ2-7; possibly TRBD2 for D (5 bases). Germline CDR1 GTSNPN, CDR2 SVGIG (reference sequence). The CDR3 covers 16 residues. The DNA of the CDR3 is TGTGCCTGGAGCCTCCTCCTTGGAGGAGCTCGATACGGGCAGTACTTC. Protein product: CAWSLLLGGARYGQYF.

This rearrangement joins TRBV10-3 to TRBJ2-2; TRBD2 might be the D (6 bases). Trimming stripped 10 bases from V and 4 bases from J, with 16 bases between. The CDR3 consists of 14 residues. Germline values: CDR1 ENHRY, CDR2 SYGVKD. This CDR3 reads CATTRDSGTGELFF. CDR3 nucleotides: TGTGCCACCACTCGGGACTCGGGCACCGGGGAGCTGTTTTTT.

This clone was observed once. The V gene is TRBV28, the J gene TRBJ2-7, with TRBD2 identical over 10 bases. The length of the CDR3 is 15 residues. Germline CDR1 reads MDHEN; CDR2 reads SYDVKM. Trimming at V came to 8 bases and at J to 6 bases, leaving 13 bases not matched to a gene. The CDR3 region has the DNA TGTGCCAGCGGGTGGGTAACTAGCGGGACTTCCGAGCAGTACTTC. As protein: CASGWVTSGTSEQYF.